This TCR beta chain was obtained from a study of OX40 agonist ivuxolimab in advanced cancers. Study-level background: Ivuxolimab, an agonist antibody against OX40 (CD134), was given to patients.

General study points: At 0.1 to 3.0 mg/kg, clonal expansion of CD4+ and CD8+ blood T cells had occurred by week 6.

CDR3 length equals 15 residues. CDR1 MNHNS and CDR2 SASEGT come from the germline V gene. The germline V and J ends were trimmed by 1 base and 0 bases, with 9 bases remaining between them. Measured with immunoSEQ multiplex PCR; TCRdb has only the in-frame clones, and not every one. The profile shows 50,000 to 55,000 clones, approximately 75% of them singletons. A remark on this clone: Its antigen remains unknown.

The chain couples TRBV6-1 to TRBJ1-2; D may be TRBD1 (5 bases). The source of this sequence is an adult with an advanced solid tumor such as melanoma, head and neck, liver or kidney cancer. The sequenced sample was CD4+ or CD8+ T cells sorted from blood, obtained in a trial of the OX40 agonist ivuxolimab. Here the CDR3 reads CASSEEGSSNYGYTF. The CDR3 nucleotides are TGTGCCAGCAGTGAAGAGGGGTCCTCTAACTATGGCTACACCTTC.